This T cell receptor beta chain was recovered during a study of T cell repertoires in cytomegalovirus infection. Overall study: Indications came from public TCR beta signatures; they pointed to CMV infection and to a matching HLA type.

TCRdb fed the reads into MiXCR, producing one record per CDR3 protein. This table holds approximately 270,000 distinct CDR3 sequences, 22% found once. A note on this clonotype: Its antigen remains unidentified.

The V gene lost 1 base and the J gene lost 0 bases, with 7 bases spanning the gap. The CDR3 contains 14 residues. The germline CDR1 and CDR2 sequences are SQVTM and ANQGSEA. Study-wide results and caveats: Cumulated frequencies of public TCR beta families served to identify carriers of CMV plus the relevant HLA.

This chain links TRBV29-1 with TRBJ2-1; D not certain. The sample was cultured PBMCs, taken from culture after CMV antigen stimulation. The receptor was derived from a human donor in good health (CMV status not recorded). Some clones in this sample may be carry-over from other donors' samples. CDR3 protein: CSVEGKNSYNEQFF. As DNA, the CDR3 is TGCAGCGTTGAAGGGAAGAACTCCTACAATGAGCAGTTCTTC.